These 27 T cell receptor beta chains were all obtained from the same sample, sequenced in a study of blood T cell repertoires in COVID-19. Assay used: immunoSEQ multiplex PCR; TCRdb lists only in-frame clones, some missing. The sample gives approximately 150,000 clones, 86% of which show up once; almost 8.5% is in the top ten. Sequencing was performed on peripheral blood. These receptors were obtained from a woman aged 55-70 years with acute or convalescent COVID-19.

The chain has TRBV3-1 (or the pseudogene TRBV3-2) and TRBJ2-1; D is undetermined. The ends were cut back, 4 bases at V and 6 bases at J, with 10 bases in the middle. This CDR3 comprises 13 residues. In germline, CDR1 is LGHDT, CDR2 YNNKEL (reference sequence). DNA of the CDR3: TGTGCCAGCAGCCCCACGAGCTTCAATGAGCAGTTCTTC. This translates into CASSPTSFNEQFF.

J is TRBJ2-1 and V is TRBV5-1; 8 bases map to TRBD2. The V segment lost 1 base and the J segment 3 bases; nucleotides outside the gene matches: 9. The germline V gene encodes CDR1 SGHRS and CDR2 YFSETQ. The CDR3 contains 17 residues. CDR3 sequence reads: CASSLSPTSVYYNEQFF. The CDR3 coding sequence is TGCGCCAGCAGCTTGTCCCCGACTAGCGTTTACTACAATGAGCAGTTCTTC.

This clone was seen a single time. CDR3 coding DNA: TGTGCCAGCAGTTTATGGGACAGGGTAGCAACTGAAGCTTTCTTT. This gives the protein CASSLWDRVATEAFF. The chain employs TRBV27 and TRBJ1-1; 9 nucleotides line up with TRBD1. Unmatched junction bases numbered 5, after V lost 1 base and J lost 5 bases. CDR1 and CDR2 from the germline V gene are MNHEY and SMNVEV (reference sequence). CDR3 size: 15 residues.

The rearrangement joins TRBV6-5 to TRBJ2-2, with a tentative D call TRBD2 (8 bases). Trimming stripped 7 bases from V and 4 bases from J, with 16 bases between. This CDR3 has 15 amino acids. Per the germline V gene, CDR1 is MNHEY and CDR2 is SVGAGI. The CDR3 DNA sequence: TGTGCCAGCATCGGGGGGGCAGGGGGCACCGGGGAGCTGTTTTTT. This codes for CASIGGAGGTGELFF.

Only one count was recorded for this clone. The CDR3 spells CASSLEADRGAFF. CDR3 bases: TGTGCCAGCAGCTTAGAGGCAGATCGAGGTGCTTTCTTT. The chain combines TRBV7-8 with TRBJ1-1, with D hard to call. CDR3 length: 13 residues. Germline CDR1 SGHVS, CDR2 FQNEAQ. Trimming cost V 1 base and J 11 bases, with 14 bases left between them.

The sample holds one count of this clone. V and J are TRBV5-1 and TRBJ2-4; possible D gene TRBD2, 5 bases. Germline V CDR1 and CDR2: SGHRS, YFSETQ. V dropped 4 bases and J dropped 0 bases, with 11 bases sitting between them. The CDR3 extends over 15 amino acids. In DNA, the CDR3 is TGCGCCAGCAGCCTGCTCGGGATAGCCAAAAACATTCAGTACTTC. It specifies CASSLLGIAKNIQYF.

The V and J genes are TRBV10-3 and TRBJ1-2, with a possible D match to TRBD1 (6 bases). The V end lost 3 bases, the J end lost 8 bases, and 19 bases lay between the germline ends. The CDR3 runs to 15 residues. Germline V gene lookup returns CDR1 ENHRY and CDR2 SYGVKD. The CDR3 sequence is CAISDPGGGQEGYTF. The CDR3 region has the DNA TGTGCCATCAGTGATCCGGGAGGGGGGCAGGAAGGCTACACCTTC.

V is TRBV9 and J is TRBJ2-5, with D possibly matching TRBD2 (6 bases). The CDR3 length is 14 residues. V shed 4 bases and J shed 5 bases, with 15 bases lying between them. The germline CDR1 and CDR2 sequences are SGDLS and YYNGEE. The CDR3, as DNA: TGTGCCAGCAGCCCCCAGACTAGACAGGAGACCCAGTACTTC. Amino acids: CASSPQTRQETQYF. Full variable domain (remainder filled in from reference TRBV9 and TRBJ2-5): DSGVTQTPKHLITATGQRVTLRCSPRSGDLSVYWYQQSLDQGLQFLIQYYNGEERAKGNILERFSAQQFPDLHSELNLSSLELGDSALYFCASSPQTRQETQYFGPGTRLLVL.

The chain employs TRBV28 and TRBJ2-7, with D maybe TRBD1 (5 bases). With 7 bases removed from V and 0 bases from J, the gap between germline ends came to 16 bases. This CDR3 has 15 amino acids. Germline CDR1 and CDR2: MDHEN and SYDVKM. CDR3 DNA sequence: TGTGCCAGCACCCCTGGGGCTTGGAGCTCCTACGAGCAGTACTTC. Translated: CASTPGAWSSYEQYF. The whole variable domain, remainder taken from reference TRBV28 and TRBJ2-7, is DVKVTQSSRYLVKRTGEKVFLECVQDMDHENMFWYRQDPGLGLRLIYFSYDVKMKEKGDIPEGYSVSREKKERFSLILESASTNQTSMYLCASTPGAWSSYEQYFGPGTRLTVT.

The count of this clone is one. The rearrangement uses TRBV19 and TRBJ2-7; D uncertain. This CDR3 spans 14 amino acids. V was cut by 1 base and J by 2 bases, with 9 bases left in between. Germline CDR1 and CDR2: LNHDA and SQIVND (reference sequence). The CDR3 DNA follows: TGTGCCAGTAGTATAGCCGCAGTCCCCTACGAGCAGTACTTC. Amino acids: CASSIAAVPYEQYF.

The gene calls are TRBV5-5 and TRBJ2-3, with D perhaps TRBD2 (7 bases). Germline V lookup: CDR1 SGHKS, CDR2 YYEKEE (reference sequence). Trimming removed 2 bases from V and 4 bases from J, with 20 bases in between. This CDR3 is 17 amino acids long. The DNA for the CDR3 is TGTGCCAGCAGCTTACCCCCTTTGGGGGGGGGCTCAGATACGCAGTATTTT. It translates to CASSLPPLGGGSDTQYF.

This sequence joins TRBV6-2 or TRBV6-3 and TRBJ2-7; TRBD2 is a possible D gene (6 bases). CDR3 size: 15 residues. V was clipped by 7 bases and J by 0 bases, with 16 bases between them. From germline, CDR1 is MNHEY and CDR2 SVGEGT. CDR3 bases: TGTGCCAGCACCCCGCCCCTCGGGAGCTCCTACGAGCAGTACTTC. As protein: CASTPPLGSSYEQYF.

This clone has more than one count but fewer than ten. This sequence joins TRBV9 and TRBJ2-5; possible D gene TRBD2, 5 bases. Trimming cost V 4 bases and J 5 bases, with 9 bases left between them. The CDR3 spans 12 residues. Looked up from germline, CDR1 is SGDLS and CDR2 is YYNGEE. CDR3 amino acids: CASSPPGETQYF. The DNA of the CDR3 is TGTGCCAGCAGCCCTCCGGGGGAGACCCAGTACTTC.

The chain uses TRBV6-5 and TRBJ1-1; 7 bases agree with TRBD1. Trimming removed 6 bases from V and 1 base from J; junction bases left unmatched: 5. Germline loops: CDR1 MNHEY, CDR2 SVGAGI. The CDR3 is 14 amino acids. In nucleotides, the CDR3 is TGTGCCAGCAGACCCGGGACAGCGAACACTGAAGCTTTCTTT. It specifies CASRPGTANTEAFF.

This rearrangement joins TRBV11-3 to TRBJ2-7; a weak D match, TRBD1 (6 bases). Looked up from germline, CDR1 is SGHNT and CDR2 is YENEEA. This CDR3 is 15 amino acids long. V was cut by 2 bases and J by 5 bases, with 16 bases left in between. CDR3 bases: TGTGCCAGCAGCTTAAATAATGGCAGGGGAAACGAGCAGTACTTC. Translated, it gives CASSLNNGRGNEQYF.

This CDR3 reads CASGPVPTGGNEQFF. CDR3 sequence (DNA): TGCGCCAGCGGACCCGTCCCGACAGGCGGGAATGAGCAGTTCTTC. The chain carries TRBV5-1 and TRBJ2-1, with a tentative D call TRBD1 (6 bases). The length of the CDR3 is 15 residues. Germline lookup yields CDR1 SGHRS and CDR2 YFSETQ. Trimming cost V 7 bases and J 7 bases, with 21 bases left between them.

The V gene is TRBV5-1, the J gene TRBJ2-1; D may be TRBD1 (5 bases). V was shortened by 1 base and J by 9 bases, with 23 bases between the two germline ends. The CDR3 totals 17 residues. From germline, CDR1 is SGHRS and CDR2 YFSETQ. For the CDR3, the DNA is TGCGCCAGCAGCTTGAATTTGATGGGGTCCCCTACAGGTGAGCAGTTCTTC. Its protein is CASSLNLMGSPTGEQFF.

This chain connects TRBV6-2 or TRBV6-3 to TRBJ1-5; TRBD1 aligns across 9 bases. The V gene's germline CDR1 is MNHEY and CDR2 SVGEGT. The junction had 4 bases not matched to a gene; V was cut back by 3 bases and J by 4 bases. The CDR3 consists of 15 residues. Here the CDR3 reads CASSYLGTGNQPQHF. In nucleotides, the CDR3 is TGTGCCAGCAGTTATCTTGGGACAGGGAATCAGCCCCAGCATTTT.

This clone has a single count. This chain joins TRBV6-5 and TRBJ1-5; D not resolved. The CDR3 consists of 15 residues. The germline V and J ends were trimmed by 6 bases and 0 bases, with 12 bases remaining between them. Germline CDR1 and CDR2: MNHEY and SVGAGI. The CDR3 spells CASSLQRYSNQPQHF. CDR3 in DNA: TGTGCCAGCAGCTTACAGAGATATAGCAATCAGCCCCAGCATTTT.

The genes are TRBV5-1 and TRBJ1-1; D is undetermined. With 0 bases removed from V and 4 bases from J, the gap between germline ends came to 13 bases. Germline V gene data show CDR1 as SGHRS and CDR2 as YFSETQ. The CDR3 runs 15 residues. CDR3 loop: CASSLEGARSTEAFF. CDR3 in DNA: TGCGCCAGCAGCTTGGAAGGAGCGAGGAGCACTGAAGCTTTCTTT.

The V and J genes are TRBV28 and TRBJ2-3; 7 bases are shared with TRBD1. The CDR3 covers 15 residues. With V trimmed by 6 bases and J by 0 bases, 6 bases remained unmatched. Germline V gene lookup returns CDR1 MDHEN and CDR2 SYDVKM. The CDR3 protein is CASSRRTGSTDTQYF. The CDR3 region has the DNA TGTGCCAGCAGCCGAAGGACAGGTAGCACAGATACGCAGTATTTT.

The V and J genes are TRBV4-2 and TRBJ2-3; 10 bases align to TRBD1. Unmatched junction bases numbered 7, after V lost 1 base and J lost 6 bases. This CDR3 has 16 amino acids. CDR1 and CDR2 from the germline V gene are LGHNA and YNFKEQ. This CDR3 reads CASSQAIGQGVDTQYF. In DNA form, the CDR3 reads TGTGCCAGCAGCCAAGCTATAGGACAGGGGGTGGATACGCAGTATTTT.

The chain recombines TRBV9 with TRBJ2-7; 7 bases are shared with TRBD1. CDR1 is SGDLS, CDR2 YYNGEE, per germline. The CDR3 is made up of 14 amino acids. After removal of 3 bases from V and 4 bases from J, the junction contained 7 bases not matched to a gene. The CDR3 region has the DNA TGTGCCAGCAGCGAACAGGGGTCCTCTTACGAGCAGTACTTC. Protein: CASSEQGSSYEQYF.

The rearrangement joins TRBV5-4 to TRBJ2-5; TRBD1 agrees at 7 bases. The CDR3 spans 15 residues. Germline V gene lookup returns CDR1 SGHNT and CDR2 YYREEE (reference sequence). Losses at the gene ends were 0 bases for V and 5 bases for J; bases not matched to a gene: 7. The chain's CDR3 is CASSLGQGPAETQYF. The CDR3, as DNA: TGTGCCAGCAGCTTGGGACAGGGACCGGCGGAGACCCAGTACTTC.

The chain carries TRBV11-2 and TRBJ2-5; 13 nucleotides align to TRBD2. The CDR3 runs 19 residues. J gave up 7 bases and V 4 bases, and 18 bases lay outside the gene matches. Per the germline V gene, CDR1 is SGHAT and CDR2 is FQNNGV. The chain's CDR3 is CASSWKDPRTSGGLGTQYF. DNA for the CDR3: TGTGCCAGCAGCTGGAAGGACCCCCGGACTAGCGGGGGCTTGGGGACCCAGTACTTC. The entire variable domain, with the rest obtained from reference TRBV11-2 and TRBJ2-5, is as follows: EAGVAQSPRYKIIEKRQSVAFWCNPISGHATLYWYQQILGQGPKLLIQFQNNGVVDDSQLPKDRFSAERLKGVDSTLKIQPAKLEDSAVYLCASSWKDPRTSGGLGTQYFGPGTRLLVL.

The rearrangement uses TRBV5-5 and TRBJ1-4; D is unclear. Deletions cut 5 bases from V and 7 bases from J, with 12 bases between. Per the germline V gene, CDR1 is SGHKS and CDR2 is YYEKEE (reference sequence). The CDR3 covers 13 residues. The CDR3 DNA reads TGTGCCAGCAGGAGGGCCAGTGTTGAAAAACTGTTTTTT. Protein product: CASRRASVEKLFF.

The chain uses TRBV19 and TRBJ1-1; a weak D match, TRBD1 (6 bases). The CDR3 sequence is 13 residues long. Trimming cost V 8 bases and J 4 bases, with 14 bases left between them. Germline V gene data show CDR1 as LNHDA and CDR2 as SQIVND (reference sequence). The chain's CDR3 is CASSRDRITEAFF. The CDR3 nucleotides are TGTGCCAGTTCTCGCGACAGGATCACTGAAGCTTTCTTT.